These 10 T cell receptor beta chains originate from one sample sequenced in a study of OX40 agonist ivuxolimab in advanced cancers. The protocol was immunoSEQ multiplex PCR, while the TCRdb copy is restricted to in-frame clones and leaves out a portion. This sample yields around 87,000 clones, of which 90% to 95% are seen a single time; approximately 2.9% belongs to the top ten. The sample consisted of CD4+ or CD8+ T cells sorted from blood, taken in a trial of the OX40 agonist ivuxolimab. These TCRs come from an adult with an advanced solid tumor such as melanoma, head and neck, liver or kidney cancer.

V usage is TRBV12-5 and J usage is TRBJ1-1; D is perhaps TRBD1 (5 bases). Trimming stripped 7 bases from V and 3 bases from J, with 12 bases between. Germline values: CDR1 LGHNT, CDR2 FRNRAP. The length of the CDR3 is 13 residues. The CDR3 sequence is CASAPTDYTEAFF. The CDR3 DNA is TGTGCTAGTGCCCCGACAGATTACACTGAAGCTTTCTTT.

The chain is built from TRBV25-1 and TRBJ2-7; D is ambiguous. Looked up from germline, CDR1 is MGHDK and CDR2 is SYGVNS. Trimming took off 7 bases at V and 4 bases at J, with 2 bases between the two ends. This CDR3 contains 9 residues. CDR3 coding DNA: TGTGCCAGCACGTACGAGCAGTACTTC. It translates to CASTYEQYF.

Here the CDR3 DNA reads TGTGCCAGCAGCTTGGTTCAGCCCTACAATGAGCAGTTCTTC. Residues: CASSLVQPYNEQFF. This chain connects TRBV5-6 to TRBJ2-1; D uncertain. The germline V gene encodes CDR1 SGHDT and CDR2 YYEEEE. This CDR3 is 14 amino acids long. V gave up 0 bases and J gave up 2 bases, with 6 bases separating them.

There are a few counts of this clone. V is TRBV14 and J is TRBJ2-5; D is unresolved. This CDR3 has 11 amino acids. Per the germline V gene, CDR1 is SGHDN and CDR2 is FVKESK. V dropped 1 base and J dropped 9 bases, with 6 bases sitting between them. CDR3 in amino acids: CASSQGWAQYF. The CDR3 coding sequence is TGTGCCAGCAGCCAAGGGTGGGCCCAGTACTTC.

Remarks on this clone: At one of its ends the junction is not consistent with the germline gene, which may arise from a read error. The V call is TRBV27, the J call TRBJ1-5; D is possibly TRBD1 (5 bases). This CDR3 region has 14 residues. Germline CDR1 and CDR2: MNHEY and SMNVEV (reference sequence). The CDR3 loop is CASSSGYSNQSQHF. The CDR3 nucleotides read TGTGCCAGCAGTTCAGGGTATAGCAATCAGTCCCAGCATTTT.

The CDR3 DNA is TGTGCCAGCAGATACAGGGATTCACCCCTCCACTTT. Protein sequence: CASRYRDSPLHF. The J gene is TRBJ1-6, the V gene TRBV2; D may be TRBD1 (6 bases). CDR1 and CDR2 from the germline V gene are SNHLY and FYNNEI. With 6 bases removed from V and 8 bases from J, the gap between germline ends came to 8 bases. The CDR3 has 12 residues.

This chain connects TRBV5-4 to TRBJ1-1; a possible D gene is TRBD1 (6 bases). Germline-derived CDR1 and CDR2 are SGHNT and YYREEE (reference sequence). CDR3 length equals 14 residues. V was trimmed by 0 bases and J by 8 bases, leaving 14 bases between them. The CDR3 spells CASSLGGRTPEAFF. The CDR3 DNA reads as TGTGCCAGCAGCTTGGGGGGGCGTACTCCCGAAGCTTTCTTT.

DNA of the CDR3: TGTGCCAGCAGCCTAGAGGAAGTTGCGGGGGCAAGGGGCATCGATGAGCAGTTCTTC. Protein sequence: CASSLEEVAGARGIDEQFF. This chain uses TRBV7-2 with TRBJ2-1, with a tentative D call TRBD2 (7 bases). Germline V gene sequence: CDR1 SGHTA, CDR2 FQGNSA. CDR3 length: 19 residues. The V and J ends lost 5 bases and 8 bases respectively, with 31 bases between them.

V usage is TRBV12-5 and J usage is TRBJ2-1, with TRBD2 matching 9 bases. The germline V gene encodes CDR1 LGHNT and CDR2 FRNRAP. This CDR3 region has 18 residues. The trim removed 0 bases at V and 5 bases at J, leaving 11 bases unmatched. CDR3 region: CASGLVVLAGLVNNEQFF. DNA of the CDR3: TGTGCTAGTGGTTTGGTAGTCCTAGCGGGACTGGTTAACAATGAGCAGTTCTTC.

The J gene is TRBJ1-1, the V gene TRBV6-5; possible D gene TRBD1, 6 bases. The ends were cut back, 5 bases at V and 5 bases at J, with 12 bases in the middle. Germline assignment: CDR1 MNHEY and CDR2 SVGAGI. This CDR3 has 13 amino acids. The CDR3 protein is CASSQGRSTEAFF. The CDR3 nucleotides are TGTGCCAGCAGTCAGGGGCGTTCAACTGAAGCTTTCTTT.